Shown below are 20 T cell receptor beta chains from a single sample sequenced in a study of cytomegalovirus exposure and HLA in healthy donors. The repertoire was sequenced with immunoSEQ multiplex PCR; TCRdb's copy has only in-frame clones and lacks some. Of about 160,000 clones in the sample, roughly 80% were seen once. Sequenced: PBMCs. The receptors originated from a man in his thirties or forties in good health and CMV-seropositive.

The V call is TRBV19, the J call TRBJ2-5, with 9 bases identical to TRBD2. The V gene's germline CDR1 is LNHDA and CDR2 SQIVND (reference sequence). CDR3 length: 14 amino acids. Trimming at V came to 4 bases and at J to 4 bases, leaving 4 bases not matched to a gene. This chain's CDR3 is CASSKLAGAETQYF. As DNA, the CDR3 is TGTGCCAGTAGTAAGTTAGCGGGGGCAGAGACCCAGTACTTC.

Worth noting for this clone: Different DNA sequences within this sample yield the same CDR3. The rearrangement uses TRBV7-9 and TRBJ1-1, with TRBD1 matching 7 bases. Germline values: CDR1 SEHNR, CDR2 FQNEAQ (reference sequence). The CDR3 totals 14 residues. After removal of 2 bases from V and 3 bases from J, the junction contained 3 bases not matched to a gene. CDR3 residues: CASSLPGGDTEAFF. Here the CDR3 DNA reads TGTGCCAGCAGCTTACCAGGGGGTGACACTGAAGCTTTCTTT.

DNA of the CDR3: TGTGCCAGCACTGGGGGCGGAGATACGCAGTATTTT. Protein: CASTGGGDTQYF. The rearrangement joins TRBV18 to TRBJ2-3, with a tentative D call TRBD1 (6 bases). Germline-derived CDR1 and CDR2 are KGHSH and LQKENI. V was cut by 8 bases and J by 5 bases, with 11 bases left in between. The CDR3 is 12 residues long.

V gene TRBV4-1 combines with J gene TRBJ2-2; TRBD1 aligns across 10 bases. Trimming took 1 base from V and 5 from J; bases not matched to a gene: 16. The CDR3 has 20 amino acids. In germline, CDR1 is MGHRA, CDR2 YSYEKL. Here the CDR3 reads CASSQAAGQGLAKRTGELFF. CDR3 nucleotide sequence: TGCGCCAGCAGCCAAGCCGCGGGACAGGGGTTAGCGAAAAGAACCGGGGAGCTGTTTTTT.

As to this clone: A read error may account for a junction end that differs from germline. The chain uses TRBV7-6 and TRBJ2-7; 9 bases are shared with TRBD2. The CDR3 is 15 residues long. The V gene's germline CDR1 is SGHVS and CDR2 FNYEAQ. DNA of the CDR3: TGTGCCAGCAGCCCTCTGACTAGCGGAGACTACGGGCAGTACTTC. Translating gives CASSPLTSGDYGQYF.

This CDR3 is CASSPLQGVGYGYTF. CDR3 DNA: TGTGCCAGCAGCCCATTACAGGGTGTGGGCTATGGCTACACCTTC. The genes are TRBV5-4 and TRBJ1-2; TRBD1 is a possible D gene (6 bases). The CDR3 length is 15 residues. V lost 4 bases to trimming and J lost 4 bases, with 17 bases between them. Germline loops: CDR1 SGHNT, CDR2 YYREEE (reference sequence).

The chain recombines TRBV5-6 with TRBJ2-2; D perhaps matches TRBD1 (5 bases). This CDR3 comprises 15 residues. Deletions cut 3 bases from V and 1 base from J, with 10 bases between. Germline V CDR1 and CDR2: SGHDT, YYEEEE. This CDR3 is CASSSKGRNTGELFF. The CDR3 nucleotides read TGTGCCAGCAGCTCGAAGGGGCGGAACACCGGGGAGCTGTTTTTT.

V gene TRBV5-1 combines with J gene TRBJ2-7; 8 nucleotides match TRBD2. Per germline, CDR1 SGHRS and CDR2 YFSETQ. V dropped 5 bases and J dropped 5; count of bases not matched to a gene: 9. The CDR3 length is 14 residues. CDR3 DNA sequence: TGCGCCAGCAGTATTCTCGGGGGGGCCGACGAGCAGTACTTC. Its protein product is CASSILGGADEQYF.

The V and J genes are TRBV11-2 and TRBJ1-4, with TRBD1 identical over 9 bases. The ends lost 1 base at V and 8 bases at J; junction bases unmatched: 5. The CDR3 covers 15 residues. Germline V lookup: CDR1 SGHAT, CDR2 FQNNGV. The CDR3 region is CASSLARGTGEKLFF. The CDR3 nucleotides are TGTGCCAGCAGCTTAGCCCGGGGGACAGGGGAAAAACTGTTTTTT.

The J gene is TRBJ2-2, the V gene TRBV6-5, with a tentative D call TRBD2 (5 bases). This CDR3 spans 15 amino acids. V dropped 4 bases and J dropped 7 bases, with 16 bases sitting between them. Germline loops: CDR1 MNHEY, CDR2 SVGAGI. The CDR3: CASSSGSFSLGELFF. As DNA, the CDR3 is TGTGCCAGCAGTTCGGGGTCTTTCTCTCTCGGGGAGCTGTTTTTT.

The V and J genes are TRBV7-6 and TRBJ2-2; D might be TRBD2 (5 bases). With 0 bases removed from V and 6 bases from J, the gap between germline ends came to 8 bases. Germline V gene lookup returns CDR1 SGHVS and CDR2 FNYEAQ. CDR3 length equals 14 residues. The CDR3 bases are TGTGCCAGCAGCTTAGCCAACGGGGCCGGGGAGCTGTTTTTT. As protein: CASSLANGAGELFF.

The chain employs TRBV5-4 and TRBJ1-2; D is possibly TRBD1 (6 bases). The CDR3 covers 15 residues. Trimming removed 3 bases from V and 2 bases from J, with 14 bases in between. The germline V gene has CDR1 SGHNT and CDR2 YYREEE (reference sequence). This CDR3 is CASSSQGTGNYGYTF. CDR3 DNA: TGTGCCAGCAGCTCCCAGGGGACCGGGAACTATGGCTACACCTTC.

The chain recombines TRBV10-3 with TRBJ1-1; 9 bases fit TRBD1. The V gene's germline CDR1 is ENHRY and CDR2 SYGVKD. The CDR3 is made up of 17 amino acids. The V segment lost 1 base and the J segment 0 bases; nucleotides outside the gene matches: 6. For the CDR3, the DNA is TGTGCCATCAGTGAGTTGGGACAGGGAATCATGAACACTGAAGCTTTCTTT. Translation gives CAISELGQGIMNTEAFF.

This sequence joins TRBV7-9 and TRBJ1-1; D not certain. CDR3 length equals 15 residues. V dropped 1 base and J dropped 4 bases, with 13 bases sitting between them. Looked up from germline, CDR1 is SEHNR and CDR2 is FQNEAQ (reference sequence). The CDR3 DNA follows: TGTGCCAGCAGCTTAGGGGCGGGAGGTAGCACTGAAGCTTTCTTT. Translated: CASSLGAGGSTEAFF.

CDR3 protein: CASSIELPGQGRDTQYF. CDR3 bases: TGTGCCAGTAGTATAGAACTGCCGGGACAGGGGAGAGATACGCAGTATTTT. The V gene is TRBV19, the J gene TRBJ2-3; 10 nucleotides line up with TRBD1. CDR1 LNHDA and CDR2 SQIVND come from the germline V gene (reference sequence). The CDR3 length is 17 residues. Trimming cost V 0 bases and J 5 bases; bases outside gene matches: 8.

The CDR3 DNA reads as TGTGCCAGCAGTTACGAACAGGGGATCGAAAAACTGTTTTTT. Translation: CASSYEQGIEKLFF. The V call is TRBV6-5, the J call TRBJ1-4; 7 bases fit TRBD1. Per the germline V gene, CDR1 is MNHEY and CDR2 is SVGAGI. The V segment lost 2 bases and the J segment 8 bases; nucleotides outside the gene matches: 5. The CDR3 extends over 14 amino acids.

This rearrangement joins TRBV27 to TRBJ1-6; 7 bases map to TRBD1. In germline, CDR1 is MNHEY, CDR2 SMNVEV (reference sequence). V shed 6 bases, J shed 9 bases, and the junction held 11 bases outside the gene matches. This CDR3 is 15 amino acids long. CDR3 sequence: CASSAGGGASSPLHF. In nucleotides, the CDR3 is TGTGCCAGCAGCGCCGGAGGGGGCGCTTCTTCACCCCTCCACTTT.

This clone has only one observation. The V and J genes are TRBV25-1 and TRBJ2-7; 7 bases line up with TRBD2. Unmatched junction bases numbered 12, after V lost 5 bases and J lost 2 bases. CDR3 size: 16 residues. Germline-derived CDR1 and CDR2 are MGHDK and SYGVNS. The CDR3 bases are TGTGCCAGCAGTTATTCGGGGGGTCAGGAGCCCTACGAGCAGTACTTC. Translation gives CASSYSGGQEPYEQYF.

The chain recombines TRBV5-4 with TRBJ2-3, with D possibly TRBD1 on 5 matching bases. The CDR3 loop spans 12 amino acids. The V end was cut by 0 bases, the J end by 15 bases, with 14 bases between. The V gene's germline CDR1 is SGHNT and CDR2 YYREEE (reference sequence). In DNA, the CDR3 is TGTGCCAGCAGCTTGGATTCGGCGCAGGGCTATTTT. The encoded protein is CASSLDSAQGYF. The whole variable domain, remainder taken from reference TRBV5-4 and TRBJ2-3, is ETGVTQSPTHLIKTRGQQVTLRCSSQSGHNTVSWYQQALGQGPQFIFQYYREEENGRGNFPPRFSGLQFPNYSSELNVNALELDDSALYLCASSLDSAQGYFGPGTRLTVL.

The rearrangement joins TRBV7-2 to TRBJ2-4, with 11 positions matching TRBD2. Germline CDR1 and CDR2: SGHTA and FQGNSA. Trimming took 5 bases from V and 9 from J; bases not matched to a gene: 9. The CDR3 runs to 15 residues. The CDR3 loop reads CASSRLAGGAGIQYF. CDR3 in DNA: TGTGCCAGCAGCCGGTTAGCGGGGGGGGCAGGCATTCAGTACTTC.